The 18 T cell receptor beta chains given below trace back to one sample, sequenced in a study of somatic mutations in cytotoxic T cells in rheumatoid arthritis (dated 2017 in TCRdb). The method was the immunoSEQ multiplex PCR assay. TCRdb's version of the immuneACCESS table is confined to in-frame rearrangements and falls short of the full clone set. An unresolved V gene accounts for under half of the shortfall where checked; the remainder is of unknown origin. The sample records 23,000 or so clones, approximately 81% of which are singletons. The ten largest clones capture approximately 3.8% of the sample. Sequencing input: CD8+ T cells sorted from blood. All receptors derive from an adult with rheumatoid arthritis.

This chain uses TRBV4-1 with TRBJ1-3; D gene unclear. CDR1 and CDR2 (germline): MGHRA, YSYEKL. Trimming shortened V by 0 bases and J by 1 base, and 16 bases separated the two germline ends. The CDR3 covers 18 residues. The CDR3, as DNA: TGCGCCAGCAGCCAAGATTCCGGACCCAGGCTTTCTGGAAACACCATATATTTT. Protein product: CASSQDSGPRLSGNTIYF.

The genes are TRBV7-4 and TRBJ1-1; no firm D call. Per the germline V gene, CDR1 is SGHVT and CDR2 is SQSDAQ. V lost 7 bases to trimming and J lost 4 bases, with 7 bases between them. The CDR3 runs 11 residues. The CDR3 sequence: CASTSGTEAFF. CDR3 DNA sequence: TGTGCCAGCACTTCTGGCACTGAAGCTTTCTTT.

The V call is TRBV7-9, the J call TRBJ2-3; D remains ambiguous. V was shortened by 5 bases and J by 5 bases, with 14 bases between the two germline ends. The length of the CDR3 is 14 residues. Germline CDR1 SEHNR, CDR2 FQNEAQ (reference sequence). The CDR3 sequence: CASSPMNLGDTQYF. DNA of the CDR3: TGTGCCAGCAGCCCCATGAACCTGGGAGATACGCAGTATTTT.

The rearrangement links TRBV7-9 to TRBJ2-7; 10 bases fit TRBD1. J was trimmed by 3 bases and V by 0 bases; bases with no gene match: 8. Germline V gene sequence: CDR1 SEHNR, CDR2 FQNEAQ (reference sequence). This CDR3 is 17 amino acids long. DNA for the CDR3: TGTGCCAGCAGCTTAGCCCCACGGGGGACAGGGGTCTACGAGCAGTACTTC. This translates into CASSLAPRGTGVYEQYF.

The V gene is TRBV5-3, the J gene TRBJ1-6; TRBD1 might be the D (5 bases). TRBV5-3 carries the ORF label, with uncertain function. V was shortened by 3 bases and J by 10 bases, with 20 bases between the two germline ends. The CDR3 loop spans 16 amino acids. CDR3 bases: TGTGCCAGAAGCTGGCGGCTTCCAGGGAAGCGGTCACCCCTCCACTTT. It yields the protein CARSWRLPGKRSPLHF.

The rearrangement links TRBV7-6 to TRBJ2-1, with D possibly TRBD2 on 6 matching bases. The V end lost 5 bases, the J end lost 0 bases, and 11 bases lay between the germline ends. This CDR3 is built from 15 residues. Germline V gene sequence: CDR1 SGHVS, CDR2 FNYEAQ. The CDR3 bases are TGTGCCAGCAGCCTTACCGGGAGCTCCTACAATGAGCAGTTCTTC. Protein product: CASSLTGSSYNEQFF.

J is TRBJ2-7 and V is TRBV4-1; D may be TRBD2 (6 bases). The germline V gene encodes CDR1 MGHRA and CDR2 YSYEKL. This CDR3 contains 16 residues. V was clipped by 0 bases and J by 2 bases, with 14 bases between them. As DNA, the CDR3 is TGCGCCAGCAGCCAAGATTATGGGGGGAATACCTACGAGCAGTACTTC. This encodes CASSQDYGGNTYEQYF.

This clone was detected only a few times. This chain joins TRBV27 and TRBJ2-7; D perhaps matches TRBD2 (6 bases). CDR1 MNHEY and CDR2 SMNVEV come from the germline V gene (reference sequence). The CDR3 spans 13 residues. V gave up 5 bases and J gave up 3 bases, with 11 bases separating them. In DNA form, the CDR3 reads TGTGCCAGCAGTCCCGGGACTTTCTACGAGCAGTACTTC. It translates to CASSPGTFYEQYF.

V is TRBV5-6 and J is TRBJ1-2; unclear D gene. The V end was cut by 0 bases, the J end by 4 bases, with 7 bases between. Germline CDR1 reads SGHDT; CDR2 reads YYEEEE. This CDR3 is built from 13 residues. CDR3 amino acids: CASSLDYGYGYTF. DNA of the CDR3: TGTGCCAGCAGCTTGGATTACGGCTATGGCTACACCTTC.

The chain combines TRBV27 with TRBJ1-1; D is unresolved. The CDR3 has 14 residues. V was shortened by 8 bases and J by 3 bases, with 16 bases between the two germline ends. Looked up from germline, CDR1 is MNHEY and CDR2 is SMNVEV (reference sequence). CDR3 sequence (DNA): TGTGCCAGCTCGACCGGTATGACCTACACTGAAGCTTTCTTT. Amino acid sequence: CASSTGMTYTEAFF.

This rearrangement joins TRBV4-1 to TRBJ1-1; D not certain. Trimming pared 3 bases from V and 4 bases from J, leaving 12 bases between. The CDR3 sequence is 14 residues long. CDR1 and CDR2 from the germline V gene are MGHRA and YSYEKL. The CDR3 loop reads CASSQVEGSTEAFF. CDR3 sequence (DNA): TGCGCCAGCAGCCAGGTTGAAGGCAGCACTGAAGCTTTCTTT.

The chain recombines TRBV5-6 with TRBJ2-1, with 8 positions matching TRBD2. The length of the CDR3 is 15 residues. Germline-derived CDR1 and CDR2 are SGHDT and YYEEEE. Trimming at V came to 6 bases and at J to 7 bases, leaving 12 bases not matched to a gene. This chain's CDR3 is CASIRLAGGANEQFF. CDR3 nucleotide sequence: TGTGCCAGCATTCGGCTCGCCGGGGGGGCTAATGAGCAGTTCTTC.

In its sample, this clone ranks as medium-sized. The rearrangement joins TRBV7-9 to TRBJ2-7, with D possibly being TRBD1 (6 bases). This CDR3 comprises 13 residues. Germline V gene sequence: CDR1 SEHNR, CDR2 FQNEAQ (reference sequence). Trimming cost V 10 bases and J 1 base, with 14 bases left between them. In nucleotides, the CDR3 is TGTGCCACCACACAGGGAGAGTCCTACGAGCAGTACTTC. Amino acid sequence: CATTQGESYEQYF. Supplemented by reference TRBV7-9 and TRBJ2-7, the full variable domain reads DTGVSQNPRHKITKRGQNVTFRCDPISEHNRLYWYRQTLGQGPEFLTYFQNEAQLEKSRLLSDRFSAERPKGSFSTLEIQRTEQGDSAMYLCATTQGESYEQYFGPGTRLTVT.

The chain has TRBV13 and TRBJ2-4; a possible D gene is TRBD1 (5 bases). The CDR3 length is 16 residues. V lost 6 bases and J 0 bases, leaving 15 bases between the germline ends. Germline loops: CDR1 PRHDT, CDR2 FYEKMQ (reference sequence). CDR3 amino acids: CASSLGAPKAKNIQYF. CDR3 sequence (DNA): TGTGCCAGCAGTCTTGGGGCACCTAAAGCCAAAAACATTCAGTACTTC.

The chain combines TRBV6-5 with TRBJ1-1; D is unclear. Germline lookup yields CDR1 MNHEY and CDR2 SVGAGI. V was clipped by 0 bases and J by 11 bases, with 13 bases between them. The CDR3 has 13 residues. In DNA form, the CDR3 reads TGTGCCAGCAGTTACTCCGGGTTATTGGCTGCTTTCTTT. Amino acids: CASSYSGLLAAFF.

The V and J genes are TRBV4-1 and TRBJ1-1, with D uncertain. CDR3 length equals 16 residues. V lost 7 bases and J 1 base, leaving 19 bases between the germline ends. Germline V gene data show CDR1 as MGHRA and CDR2 as YSYEKL. The CDR3 loop is CASTPGAMIPNTEAFF. CDR3 DNA sequence: TGCGCCAGCACTCCCGGAGCCATGATTCCGAACACTGAAGCTTTCTTT.

V and J are TRBV7-9 and TRBJ1-2; D might be TRBD1 (5 bases). V lost 5 bases and J lost 0, with 22 bases in between. Germline values: CDR1 SEHNR, CDR2 FQNEAQ (reference sequence). CDR3 length equals 18 residues. The CDR3 DNA reads TGTGCCAGCAGCCGGACTGGTGCCGGGGGGTTAGCTAACTATGGCTACACCTTC. Its protein is CASSRTGAGGLANYGYTF.

This clone was counted between two and nine times. V usage is TRBV2 and J usage is TRBJ2-7; 10 bases line up with TRBD2. The CDR3 totals 15 residues. Germline assignment: CDR1 SNHLY and CDR2 FYNNEI. Trimming cost V 6 bases and J 7 bases; bases outside gene matches: 12. The DNA for the CDR3 is TGTGCCAGCAGAAAGACGGACCAGCGGGGGGGAGAGCAGTACTTC. Residues: CASRKTDQRGGEQYF.